These T cell receptor beta chains were read from a single sample in a study of blood T cell repertoires in COVID-19. Only in-frame clones appear in the TCRdb table, and some are missing; sequencing was by immunoSEQ multiplex PCR. The sample carries about 220,000 clones, about four fifths recorded once. Sequenced sample: peripheral blood. These receptors were collected from an older woman with acute or convalescent COVID-19. Both conserved end residues are part of each CDR3. A D gene is named only where the DNA matches it firmly. The size entry is marked missing in some rows and otherwise reads once, few, many or a size class.

V: TRBV6-1
D: TRBD1
size: once
J: TRBJ1-1
DNA: TGTGCCAGCAGTGATTTTGGGACAGGGCATACTGAAGCTTTCTTT
CDR3: CASSDFGTGHTEAFF

V: TRBV10-1
D: TRBD1
size: NA
J: TRBJ2-3
DNA: TGCGCCAGCAGTGGGATTCGAACTTATCGGGGACAGGGGGCCACAGATACGCAGTATTTT
CDR3: CASSGIRTYRGQGATDTQYF

V: TRBV3-1/TRBV3-2
D: NA
size: NA
J: TRBJ2-3
DNA: TGTGCCAGCAGCCAAAGGGGGGGCTCTTTCCCAGATACGCAGTATTTT
CDR3: CASSQRGGSFPDTQYF

V: TRBV18
D: NA
size: NA
J: TRBJ1-1
DNA: TGTGCCAGCTCACCACAAGAAGGGAGGACTGAAGCTTTCTTT
CDR3: CASSPQEGRTEAFF

V: TRBV28
D: NA
size: NA
J: TRBJ1-5
DNA: TGTGCCAGCAGTGCCACAGGGATCACTAGCAATCAGCCCCAGCATTTT
CDR3: CASSATGITSNQPQHF

V: TRBV6-5
D: NA
size: NA
J: TRBJ1-5
DNA: TGTGCCAGCAGTCCCCGACAGAATCAAAATCAGCCCCAGCATTTT
CDR3: CASSPRQNQNQPQHF

V: TRBV28
D: TRBD1
size: once
J: TRBJ1-2
DNA: TGTGCCAGCAGTTGGACAGGGCTTAACTATGGCTACACCTTC
CDR3: CASSWTGLNYGYTF

V: TRBV30
D: NA
size: NA
J: TRBJ2-2
DNA: TGTGCCTGGAAGGGGGACATGGTTACCACCGGGGAGCTGTTTTTT
CDR3: CAWKGDMVTTGELFF

V: TRBV6-5
D: TRBD1
size: NA
J: TRBJ1-1
DNA: TGTGCCAGCAGTTCCGGACAGGTGACTACTGAAGCTTTCTTT
CDR3: CASSSGQVTTEAFF

V: TRBV9
D: NA
size: NA
J: TRBJ1-2
DNA: TGTGCCAGCAGCCGCGGGGCAGGCTACACCTTC
CDR3: CASSRGAGYTF

V: TRBV14
D: NA
size: NA
J: TRBJ1-5
DNA: TGTGCCAGCAGCCAATCGACAGGTCAGCCCCAGCATTTT
CDR3: CASSQSTGQPQHF

V: TRBV7-6
D: NA
size: few
J: TRBJ2-2
DNA: TGTGCCAGCAGCTTAAACGCCCAGGGAAACACCGGGGAGCTGTTTTTT
CDR3: CASSLNAQGNTGELFF

V: TRBV3-1/TRBV3-2
D: TRBD1
size: NA
J: TRBJ1-3
DNA: TGTGCCAGCAGCCAACCGACAGGGGGCTCTGGAAACACCATATATTTT
CDR3: CASSQPTGGSGNTIYF

V: TRBV2
D: NA
size: NA
J: TRBJ2-5
DNA: TGTGCCAGCAGTGACGACTCTCGGGAGACCCAGTACTTC
CDR3: CASSDDSRETQYF

V: TRBV2
D: NA
size: NA
J: TRBJ1-1
DNA: TGTGCCAGCAGTGTAAATCTGCGGGATAAAGCTTTCTTT
CDR3: CASSVNLRDKAFF

V: TRBV10-3
D: TRBD1
size: NA
J: TRBJ2-5
DNA: TGTGCCATCAGTGAAAGGGGGCAGGAGACCCAGTACTTC
CDR3: CAISERGQETQYF

V: TRBV4-3
D: NA
size: once
J: TRBJ2-2
DNA: TGCGCCAGCAGCCAAGATCAACTAAGTTCGAACACCGGGGAGCTGTTTTTT
CDR3: CASSQDQLSSNTGELFF

V: TRBV27
D: TRBD2
size: NA
J: TRBJ2-1
DNA: TGTGCCAGCAGTTTATCATGGACTAGCGGGGGGTACAATGAGCAGTTCTTC
CDR3: CASSLSWTSGGYNEQFF

V: TRBV20-1
D: NA
size: once
J: TRBJ2-3
DNA: TGCAGTGCTAGTGGACTGCATATGGCGCAGTATTTT
CDR3: CSASGLHMAQYF

V: TRBV15
D: NA
size: NA
J: TRBJ1-2
DNA: TGTGCCACTGAGGATCATCGGGGCTACACCTTC
CDR3: CATEDHRGYTF

V: TRBV7-2
D: TRBD1
size: NA
J: TRBJ1-2
DNA: TGTGCCAGCAGCAACTACAGGGGGGATTACGGCTACACCTTC
CDR3: CASSNYRGDYGYTF

V: TRBV3-1/TRBV3-2
D: TRBD1
size: NA
J: TRBJ2-7
DNA: TGTGCCAGCAGTCACGGGACAGCAGCCTACGAGCAGTACTTC
CDR3: CASSHGTAAYEQYF

V: TRBV23-1
D: TRBD1
size: NA
J: TRBJ2-3
DNA: TGCGCCAGCAGTCAATCGGGTTCCGTCAGGGGGACCACAGATACGCAGTATTTT
CDR3: CASSQSGSVRGTTDTQYF

V: TRBV9
D: NA
size: once
J: TRBJ2-3
DNA: TGTGCCAGCAGCGTAGCTGGGGGCCGGACAGATACGCAGTATTTT
CDR3: CASSVAGGRTDTQYF

V: TRBV6-5
D: NA
size: NA
J: TRBJ2-1
DNA: TGTGCCAGCAAAAAGGGAGGCCCCTCCTACAATGAGCAGTTCTTC
CDR3: CASKKGGPSYNEQFF

V: TRBV18
D: TRBD1
size: NA
J: TRBJ1-3
DNA: TGTGCCAGCTCACCCGGGACAGCGACTGGAAACACCATATATTTT
CDR3: CASSPGTATGNTIYF

V: TRBV6-2/TRBV6-3
D: TRBD1
size: once
J: TRBJ2-1
DNA: TGTGCCAGCAGCACGGACAGGGGCTCCTACAATGAGCAGTTCTTC
CDR3: CASSTDRGSYNEQFF

V: TRBV10-3
D: TRBD1
size: NA
J: TRBJ1-6
DNA: TGTGCCATCAGTCGGGACAGCAATAATTCACCCCTCCACTTT
CDR3: CAISRDSNNSPLHF

V: TRBV6-6
D: NA
size: once
J: TRBJ2-5
DNA: TGTGCCACCCAGTCAGGGAAAACCCAAGAGACCCAGTACTTC
CDR3: CATQSGKTQETQYF

V: TRBV3-1/TRBV3-2
D: TRBD1
size: NA
J: TRBJ1-4
DNA: TGTGCCAGCAGCCAATCTGGGACAGGGAACGAAAAACTGTTTTTT
CDR3: CASSQSGTGNEKLFF

V: TRBV3-1/TRBV3-2
D: NA
size: few
J: TRBJ1-1
DNA: TGTGCCAGCAGCCAAACAGGGACCACTGAAGCTTTCTTT
CDR3: CASSQTGTTEAFF

V: TRBV5-1
D: TRBD1
size: many
J: TRBJ1-1
DNA: TGCGCCAGCAGCCTCGGACAGGGCGGGACTGAAGCTTTCTTT
CDR3: CASSLGQGGTEAFF

V: TRBV7-2
D: TRBD2
size: NA
J: TRBJ2-7
DNA: TGTGCCAGCAGCTTACTAGCGGGGACCTACGAGCAGTACTTC
CDR3: CASSLLAGTYEQYF

V: TRBV27
D: NA
size: NA
J: TRBJ1-3
DNA: TGTGCCAGCAGCCATGGACTATCTGGAAACACCATATATTTT
CDR3: CASSHGLSGNTIYF

V: TRBV5-1
D: TRBD1
size: NA
J: TRBJ1-3
DNA: TGCGCCAGCAGCTTGGGGACAGGGCGAGGCTCTGGAAACACCATATATTTT
CDR3: CASSLGTGRGSGNTIYF

V: TRBV19
D: NA
size: NA
J: TRBJ1-2
DNA: TGTGCCAGTAGAGACATGGACAGATCCGATTATGGCTACACCTTC
CDR3: CASRDMDRSDYGYTF

V: TRBV9
D: TRBD1
size: few
J: TRBJ1-4
DNA: TGTGCCAGCAGCGTAGGGGACAAAGGGGGCAGAAATGAAAAACTGTTTTTT
CDR3: CASSVGDKGGRNEKLFF

V: TRBV18
D: NA
size: NA
J: TRBJ2-1
DNA: TGTGCCAGCTCACCACTAGGGGGACAAGCGGGGAATGAGCAGTTCTTC
CDR3: CASSPLGGQAGNEQFF

V: TRBV5-5
D: TRBD1
size: NA
J: TRBJ2-7
DNA: TGTGCCAGCAGCTTTTTGGACAGGGGGTTCGAGCAGTACTTC
CDR3: CASSFLDRGFEQYF

V: TRBV2
D: NA
size: NA
J: TRBJ1-1
DNA: TGTGCCAGCAGAACCGGGAAGAACACTGAAGCTTTCTTT
CDR3: CASRTGKNTEAFF

V: TRBV2
D: NA
size: few
J: TRBJ1-1
DNA: TGTGCCAGCAGTGAAATGGCCCAGAACACTGAAGCTTTCTTT
CDR3: CASSEMAQNTEAFF

V: TRBV19
D: NA
size: NA
J: TRBJ1-6
DNA: TGTGCCAGTAGTCCTACGGGTCTCAATTCACCCCTCCACTTT
CDR3: CASSPTGLNSPLHF

V: TRBV28
D: NA
size: NA
J: TRBJ2-5
DNA: TGTGCCAGCAGTTTCTTCGGACAGCAAGAGACCCAGTACTTC
CDR3: CASSFFGQQETQYF

V: TRBV5-6
D: TRBD1
size: many
J: TRBJ1-1
DNA: TGTGCCAGCAGCTTGGACCCAGGGGGCTTGACTGAAGCTTTCTTT
CDR3: CASSLDPGGLTEAFF

V: TRBV7-2
D: TRBD2
size: NA
J: TRBJ2-2
DNA: TGTGCCAGCAGCTTAGGCGGGGGGGCGATCACCGGGGAGCTGTTTTTT
CDR3: CASSLGGGAITGELFF

V: TRBV28
D: NA
size: NA
J: TRBJ1-3
DNA: TGTGCCAGCAGTGCAGTTATTTGGTATTTT
CDR3: CASSAVIWYF

V: TRBV15
D: NA
size: NA
J: TRBJ1-5
DNA: TGTGCCACCAGCAGAGTGGGGCAGGGAAGTCAGCCCCAGCATTTT
CDR3: CATSRVGQGSQPQHF

V: TRBV7-2
D: NA
size: NA
J: TRBJ1-4
DNA: TGTGCCAGCAGCTTATCTCCCGAAAAACTGTTTTTT
CDR3: CASSLSPEKLFF

V: TRBV5-8
D: NA
size: NA
J: TRBJ1-5
DNA: TGTGCCAGCAGCTTTCTTGAGGATTTTCGGCCCCAGCATTTT
CDR3: CASSFLEDFRPQHF

V: TRBV3-1/TRBV3-2
D: NA
size: few
J: TRBJ1-2
DNA: TGTGCCAGCAGCCAGACAGGACAGATTAACTATGGCTACACCTTC
CDR3: CASSQTGQINYGYTF

V: TRBV29-1
D: NA
size: NA
J: TRBJ1-2
DNA: TGCAGCGTTGACGGGACACACTATGGCTACACCTTC
CDR3: CSVDGTHYGYTF

V: TRBV19
D: NA
size: once
J: TRBJ2-5
DNA: TGTGCCAGCAAACCGGGAACAGCACAAGAGACCCAGTACTTC
CDR3: CASKPGTAQETQYF

V: TRBV6-5
D: TRBD1
size: NA
J: TRBJ1-1
DNA: TGTGCCAGCGGGGACAGGGCCCACACTGAAGCTTTCTTT
CDR3: CASGDRAHTEAFF

V: TRBV3-1/TRBV3-2
D: NA
size: NA
J: TRBJ2-3
DNA: TGTGCCAGCAGCTTTCAGACTGATACGCAGTATTTT
CDR3: CASSFQTDTQYF

V: TRBV27
D: TRBD1
size: NA
J: TRBJ1-2
DNA: TGTGCCAGCAGTCCCCTAGGACAGGGGGCGCGAGGCTACACCTTC
CDR3: CASSPLGQGARGYTF

V: TRBV28
D: TRBD1
size: NA
J: TRBJ1-6
DNA: TGTGCCAGCATTAGGACAGGGGGTGGTAATTCACCCCTCCACTTT
CDR3: CASIRTGGGNSPLHF

V: TRBV27
D: TRBD2
size: once
J: TRBJ2-2
DNA: TGTGCCAGCAGTTTTTCCCTAGCGGGTACCATTAACACCGGGGAGCTGTTTTTT
CDR3: CASSFSLAGTINTGELFF